One and the same sample provided the 32 T cell receptor beta chains below, sequenced in a study of a mutant IDH1 vaccine in newly diagnosed glioma. The antigens of these receptors remain unknown. Time point indicated: week 35, safety follow-up. Every single dose of the vaccine, 300 ug of mutant IDH1 20-mer peptide, came with topical imiquimod. Libraries were prepared by immunoSEQ multiplex PCR; TCRdb keeps only in-frame clonotypes and omits some of them. The table has about 56,000 clones, roughly nine tenths seen once. The sequencing here drew on PBMCs, taken from a glioma patient whose treatment included an IDH1 peptide vaccine. Receptors originate from a man aged 35 to 55 with glioma.

The chain is built from TRBV2 and TRBJ2-3; D is unresolved. The CDR3 contains 11 residues. Germline V gene sequence: CDR1 SNHLY, CDR2 FYNNEI. Trimming cost V 4 bases and J 14 bases, with 13 bases left between them. Written as DNA, the CDR3 is TGTGCCAGCAGTGCCCGGGCCGCGGTGTATTTT. It is translated as CASSARAAVYF.

The chain joins TRBV7-9 to TRBJ1-1, with D perhaps TRBD1 (6 bases). The ends were cut back, 3 bases at V and 4 bases at J, with 9 bases in the middle. Germline lookup yields CDR1 SEHNR and CDR2 FQNEAQ (reference sequence). The CDR3 contains 13 residues. The CDR3 loop reads CASSLEGGTEAFF. DNA for the CDR3: TGTGCCAGCAGCTTGGAGGGGGGCACTGAAGCTTTCTTT.

J is TRBJ2-1 and V is TRBV6-1; the match to TRBD2 covers 9 bases. The germline V gene encodes CDR1 MNHNS and CDR2 SASEGT. The CDR3 loop spans 13 amino acids. The J segment lost 10 bases and the V segment lost 10 bases, leaving 11 bases of the junction unmatched. CDR3 loop: CATHAGGPGEQFF. The CDR3 DNA is TGTGCCACCCACGCGGGAGGGCCAGGGGAGCAGTTCTTC.

The chain employs TRBV5-1 and TRBJ2-3, with 10 bases aligning to TRBD2. Germline V gene data show CDR1 as SGHRS and CDR2 as YFSETQ. The CDR3 is 18 residues long. J gave up 0 bases and V 0 bases, and 7 bases lay outside the gene matches. In DNA, the CDR3 is TGCGCCAGCAGCTTGGTGTCTAGCGGGAGAGCTAGCACAGATACGCAGTATTTT. It yields the protein CASSLVSSGRASTDTQYF.

V and J are TRBV5-1 and TRBJ2-7; possibly TRBD1 or TRBD2 for D (5 bases each). Trimming left V 3 bases short and J 1 base short, with 11 bases between. Germline V gene lookup returns CDR1 SGHRS and CDR2 YFSETQ. The CDR3 has 14 amino acids. The CDR3 DNA reads as TGCGCCAGCAGCTGGGGGACGGTTTCCTACGAGCAGTACTTC. It specifies CASSWGTVSYEQYF.

The chain employs TRBV18 and TRBJ2-7; D tentatively fits TRBD1 or TRBD2 (7 bases each). This CDR3 region has 15 residues. CDR1 and CDR2 (germline): KGHSH, LQKENI. V dropped 6 bases and J dropped 5 bases, with 20 bases sitting between them. The CDR3 here is CASSTTPRGGDEQYF. The CDR3 nucleotides are TGTGCCAGCTCTACCACCCCCAGGGGGGGCGACGAGCAGTACTTC.

This sequence joins TRBV4-1 and TRBJ2-2; no reliable D call. CDR1 MGHRA and CDR2 YSYEKL come from the germline V gene. With 1 base removed from V and 8 bases from J, the gap between germline ends came to 2 bases. The CDR3 loop spans 11 amino acids. CDR3 sequence: CASSQGGELFF. In DNA, the CDR3 is TGCGCCAGCAGCCAAGGGGGGGAGCTGTTTTTT.

The rearrangement links TRBV7-9 to TRBJ1-4; tentative D call: TRBD1 (5 bases). Trimming shortened V by 5 bases and J by 0 bases, and 13 bases separated the two germline ends. CDR3 length: 16 amino acids. Germline V gives CDR1 SEHNR, CDR2 FQNEAQ (reference sequence). The CDR3 reads CASSPPRGSTNEKLFF. DNA for the CDR3: TGTGCCAGCAGCCCTCCAAGGGGATCAACTAATGAAAAACTGTTTTTT.

This chain connects TRBV15 to TRBJ2-1; D is possibly TRBD1 or TRBD2 (5 bases each). Trimming cost V 7 bases and J 2 bases, with 15 bases left between them. Germline lookup yields CDR1 LNHNV and CDR2 YYDKDF (reference sequence). CDR3 length: 15 amino acids. CDR3 nucleotides: TGTGCCACCACGAGGGCTAGGGGCCCCTACAATGAGCAGTTCTTC. This translates into CATTRARGPYNEQFF.

This clone was seen more than once but under ten times. The rearrangement links TRBV7-9 to TRBJ1-4; D possibly corresponds to TRBD1 (6 bases). The CDR3 length is 13 residues. Germline CDR1 is SEHNR and CDR2 is FQNEAQ (reference sequence). V was cut by 8 bases and J by 5 bases, with 12 bases left in between. CDR3 residues: CASLRGGNEKLFF. Written as DNA, the CDR3 is TGTGCCAGCCTACGGGGGGGCAATGAAAAACTGTTTTTT.

This clone was observed once. The chain combines TRBV5-1 with TRBJ2-4; tentatively, D is TRBD2 (5 bases). Germline CDR1 is SGHRS and CDR2 is YFSETQ. There are 13 residues in the CDR3. V gave up 4 bases and J gave up 4 bases, with 9 bases separating them. The chain's CDR3 is CASSGGLKNIQYF. CDR3 bases: TGCGCCAGCAGCGGTGGACTGAAAAACATTCAGTACTTC.

The V gene is TRBV6-5, the J gene TRBJ2-5; no firm D call. Germline lookup yields CDR1 MNHEY and CDR2 SVGAGI. V was trimmed by 6 bases and J by 2 bases, leaving 16 bases between them. The length of the CDR3 is 15 residues. CDR3: CASSLASWFQETQYF. The CDR3 nucleotides are TGTGCCAGCAGCCTTGCTTCTTGGTTTCAAGAGACCCAGTACTTC.

The table lists this clone with a count of one. The chain couples TRBV6-5 to TRBJ2-3, with no clear D. The germline V and J ends were trimmed by 2 bases and 2 bases, with 5 bases remaining between them. This CDR3 is built from 13 residues. CDR1 MNHEY and CDR2 SVGAGI come from the germline V gene. The CDR3 region has the DNA TGTGCCAGCAGTTACGGGGTCACAGATACGCAGTATTTT. Its translation is CASSYGVTDTQYF.

The chain carries TRBV29-1 and TRBJ2-7; maybe TRBD2 (6 bases). The CDR3 length is 11 residues. Trimming took 6 bases from V and 3 from J, leaving 9 bases between them. CDR1 and CDR2 (germline): SQVTM, ANQGSEA. CDR3 sequence (DNA): TGCAGCGTGGGGGGAGTCTACGAGCAGTACTTC. Protein sequence: CSVGGVYEQYF.

The genes are TRBV4-2 and TRBJ2-3, with 7 bases matching TRBD2. V dropped 5 bases and J dropped 1; count of bases not matched to a gene: 15. The CDR3 loop spans 18 amino acids. The germline V gene has CDR1 LGHNA and CDR2 YNFKEQ. Here the CDR3 reads CASSYQTTSVDRTDTQYF. The CDR3 DNA reads as TGTGCCAGCAGCTACCAAACTACTAGCGTAGATCGCACAGATACGCAGTATTTT.

This chain links TRBV28 with TRBJ2-3, with D perhaps assigned TRBD1 or TRBD2 (5 bases each). Per the germline V gene, CDR1 is MDHEN and CDR2 is SYDVKM. V was trimmed by 5 bases and J by 7 bases, leaving 10 bases between them. The CDR3 runs 12 residues. CDR3 sequence: CASSRGPNTQYF. In DNA form, the CDR3 reads TGTGCCAGCAGTCGGGGACCAAATACGCAGTATTTT.

This chain links TRBV4-1 with TRBJ1-5, with no clear D. Germline assignment: CDR1 MGHRA and CDR2 YSYEKL. V dropped 4 bases and J dropped 4 bases, with 14 bases sitting between them. The CDR3 has 15 residues. This CDR3 is CASSPQPNSNQPQHF. For the CDR3, the DNA is TGCGCCAGCAGCCCGCAGCCTAATAGTAATCAGCCCCAGCATTTT.

The chain has TRBV4-1 and TRBJ1-1, with D hard to call. V gave up 1 base and J gave up 3 bases, with 9 bases separating them. Germline CDR1 MGHRA, CDR2 YSYEKL. This CDR3 contains 14 residues. The CDR3 DNA sequence: TGCGCCAGCAGCCAAGCGGCTTATGACACTGAAGCTTTCTTT. Translated: CASSQAAYDTEAFF.

This chain joins TRBV14 and TRBJ1-1; D call uncertain. CDR3 length: 13 residues. The germline V gene encodes CDR1 SGHDN and CDR2 FVKESK. Trimming removed 4 bases from V and 1 base from J, with 7 bases in between. This CDR3 is CASSLHRNTEAFF. The CDR3 DNA reads TGTGCCAGCAGCCTTCATAGGAACACTGAAGCTTTCTTT.

This chain links TRBV19 with TRBJ2-1; D remains ambiguous. The CDR3 contains 17 residues. Trimming removed 3 bases from V and 5 bases from J, with 20 bases in between. CDR1 is LNHDA, CDR2 SQIVND, per germline (reference sequence). CDR3 region: CASSIIGWGPSNNEQFF. In DNA form, the CDR3 reads TGTGCCAGTAGTATTATCGGCTGGGGTCCTTCAAACAATGAGCAGTTCTTC.

This chain joins TRBV4-3 and TRBJ2-3; D call uncertain. The CDR3 sequence is 15 residues long. Germline lookup yields CDR1 LGHNA and CDR2 YSLEER. Trimming took off 0 bases at V and 6 bases at J, with 13 bases between the two ends. DNA for the CDR3: TGCGCCAGCAGCCAAGACTTGACCGCCTCGGATACGCAGTATTTT. This translates into CASSQDLTASDTQYF.

This rearrangement joins TRBV6-5 to TRBJ2-5, with a possible D match to TRBD2 (6 bases). The CDR3 spans 15 residues. Trimming removed 8 bases at V and 6 bases at J, with 22 bases between. The germline gives CDR1 MNHEY, CDR2 SVGAGI. The CDR3 DNA reads TGTGCCAGCTCCCCCCCCGGGAGTTTGGCGAAGACCCAGTACTTC. Its protein product is CASSPPGSLAKTQYF.

The chain combines TRBV18 with TRBJ1-3, with 7 bases aligning to TRBD1. The CDR3 sequence is 17 residues long. Trimming removed 3 bases from V and 0 bases from J; junction bases left unmatched: 8. Germline V lookup: CDR1 KGHSH, CDR2 LQKENI. The DNA of the CDR3 is TGTGCCAGCTCACCTCAACAGGGGTTTAACTCTGGAAACACCATATATTTT. It codes for CASSPQQGFNSGNTIYF. Drawing the rest from reference TRBV18 and TRBJ1-3, the complete variable domain is NAGVMQNPRHLVRRRGQEARLRCSPMKGHSHVYWYRQLPEEGLKFMVYLQKENIIDESGMPKERFSAEFPKEGPSILRIQQVVRGDSAAYFCASSPQQGFNSGNTIYFGEGSWLTVV.

This chain links TRBV6-1 with TRBJ2-7; 9 bases are a match to TRBD1. This CDR3 spans 13 amino acids. With V trimmed by 8 bases and J by 6 bases, 8 bases remained unmatched. CDR1 is MNHNS and CDR2 is SASEGT in the germline V gene. DNA of the CDR3: TGTGCCAGCGGGACAGGGCGGGGGCTCGAGCAGTACTTC. Protein sequence: CASGTGRGLEQYF.

The chain employs TRBV5-6 and TRBJ2-1; D gene uncertain. The V end was cut by 2 bases, the J end by 0 bases, with 6 bases between. The CDR3 spans 14 residues. Germline V lookup: CDR1 SGHDT, CDR2 YYEEEE. CDR3: CASSFRRSYNEQFF. The CDR3 nucleotides read TGTGCCAGCAGCTTCCGGCGCTCCTACAATGAGCAGTTCTTC.

The gene calls are TRBV7-9 and TRBJ2-7, with 10 bases aligning to TRBD1. The CDR3 extends over 13 amino acids. The V segment lost 3 bases and the J segment 7 bases; nucleotides outside the gene matches: 3. Germline CDR1 and CDR2: SEHNR and FQNEAQ (reference sequence). CDR3 DNA sequence: TGTGCCAGCAGCTTGGGACAGGGGTGGGAGCAGTACTTC. Translated: CASSLGQGWEQYF.

This rearrangement joins TRBV5-1 to TRBJ2-5; no reliable D call. The germline V gene has CDR1 SGHRS and CDR2 YFSETQ. The CDR3 extends over 15 amino acids. V was cut by 0 bases and J by 2 bases, with 11 bases left in between. In nucleotides, the CDR3 is TGCGCCAGCAGCTTGGGAGAGGTTGGGCAAGAGACCCAGTACTTC. This codes for CASSLGEVGQETQYF.

J is TRBJ1-5 and V is TRBV15; 7 bases match TRBD1. The germline V gene encodes CDR1 LNHNV and CDR2 YYDKDF (reference sequence). V shed 5 bases, J shed 6 bases, and the junction held 13 bases outside the gene matches. The CDR3 loop spans 16 amino acids. CDR3 protein: CATSVRPGRGFQPQHF. The CDR3 bases are TGTGCCACCAGCGTCCGGCCTGGCAGGGGGTTTCAGCCCCAGCATTTT.

V usage is TRBV27 and J usage is TRBJ2-3; D perhaps matches TRBD2 (5 bases). Looked up from germline, CDR1 is MNHEY and CDR2 is SMNVEV (reference sequence). V was shortened by 2 bases and J by 4 bases, with 10 bases between the two germline ends. This CDR3 has 14 amino acids. This CDR3 is CASSLTGYADTQYF. Written as DNA, the CDR3 is TGTGCCAGCAGTTTAACGGGGTATGCAGATACGCAGTATTTT.

This clone showed up just once. This chain joins TRBV5-4 and TRBJ2-5, with 9 positions matching TRBD1. CDR1 and CDR2 (germline): SGHNT, YYREEE (reference sequence). The CDR3 sequence is 14 residues long. V shed 4 bases, J shed 5 bases, and the junction held 6 bases outside the gene matches. Here the CDR3 DNA reads TGTGCCAGCAGCGTACAGGGGGCGGGGGAGACCCAGTACTTC. As protein: CASSVQGAGETQYF. The full variable domain, its missing parts supplied by reference TRBV5-4 and TRBJ2-5, is ETGVTQSPTHLIKTRGQQVTLRCSSQSGHNTVSWYQQALGQGPQFIFQYYREEENGRGNFPPRFSGLQFPNYSSELNVNALELDDSALYLCASSVQGAGETQYFGPGTRLLVL.

The J gene is TRBJ1-2, the V gene TRBV2; D unresolved. V lost 0 bases, J lost 1 base, and 0 bases lay in between. There are 12 residues in the CDR3. Germline V CDR1 and CDR2: SNHLY, FYNNEI. CDR3 nucleotide sequence: TGTGCCAGCAGTGAAGCTAACTATGGCTACACCTTC. Its translation is CASSEANYGYTF.

This chain links TRBV7-2 with TRBJ2-7; 12 nucleotides align to TRBD2. The V gene end was trimmed by 5 bases and the J gene end by 7 bases; junction bases not matched to a gene: 9. Germline V gives CDR1 SGHTA, CDR2 FQGNSA. The CDR3 is 15 amino acids. CDR3 DNA: TGTGCCAGCAGCCCTAGCGGGAGGGCCACTTGGGAGCAGTACTTC. Protein: CASSPSGRATWEQYF.